The T cell receptor (beta chain) described here comes from a study of T cell changes during pregnancy in multiple sclerosis. This table comes from immunoSEQ multiplex PCR, and its TCRdb copy is limited to in-frame clones, with some not included. The top ten clones hold about 1.7% of a sample with some 54,000 clones, 93% of them seen once. The receptor's source is a female donor with multiple sclerosis, enrolled in a pregnancy study. The input for sequencing was peripheral blood, taken after pregnancy.

This chain's CDR3 is CATSRSGTGSNEQFF. CDR3 DNA sequence: TGTGCCACCTCCCGATCCGGGACAGGGTCCAATGAGCAGTTCTTC. V usage is TRBV15 and J usage is TRBJ2-1; 9 bases are a match to TRBD1. J was trimmed by 6 bases and V by 8 bases; bases with no gene match: 11. This CDR3 spans 15 amino acids. Germline lookup yields CDR1 LNHNV and CDR2 YYDKDF (reference sequence).